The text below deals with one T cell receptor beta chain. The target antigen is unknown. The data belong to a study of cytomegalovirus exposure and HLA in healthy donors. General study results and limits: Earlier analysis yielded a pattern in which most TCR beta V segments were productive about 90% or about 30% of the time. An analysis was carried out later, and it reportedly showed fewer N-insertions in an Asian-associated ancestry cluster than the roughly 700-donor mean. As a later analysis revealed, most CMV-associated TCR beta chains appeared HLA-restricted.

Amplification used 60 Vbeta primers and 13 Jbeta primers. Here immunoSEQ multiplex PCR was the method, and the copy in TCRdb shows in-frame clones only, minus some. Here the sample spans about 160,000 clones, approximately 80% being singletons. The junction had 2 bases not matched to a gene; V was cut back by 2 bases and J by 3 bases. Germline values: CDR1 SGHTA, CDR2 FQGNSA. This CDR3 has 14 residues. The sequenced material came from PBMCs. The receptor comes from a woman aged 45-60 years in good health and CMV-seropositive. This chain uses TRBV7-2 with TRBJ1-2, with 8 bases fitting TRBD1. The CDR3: CASSLPGGHYGYTF. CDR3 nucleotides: TGTGCCAGCAGCTTACCAGGGGGCCACTATGGCTACACCTTC.